This T cell receptor (beta chain) was sequenced in a study of cytomegalovirus exposure and HLA in healthy donors. The PCR contained 60 Vbeta and 13 Jbeta primers. Repertoires were generated with immunoSEQ multiplex PCR, while TCRdb's copy carries only in-frame clones and drops some. The sample gives around 150,000 clones, around 74% of which show up once; around 2% is in the top ten. Germline V gene lookup returns CDR1 MNHNS and CDR2 SASEGT. With 2 bases removed from V and 3 bases from J, the gap between germline ends came to 7 bases. The CDR3 sequence is 13 residues long. What was sequenced was PBMCs. The V gene is TRBV6-1, the J gene TRBJ2-5; possible D gene TRBD2, 5 bases. This clonotype was obtained from a female donor in good health and CMV-seronegative. The CDR3 bases are TGTGCCAGCAGTGAAATGAGGGAAGAGACCCAGTACTTC. Its translation is CASSEMREETQYF.